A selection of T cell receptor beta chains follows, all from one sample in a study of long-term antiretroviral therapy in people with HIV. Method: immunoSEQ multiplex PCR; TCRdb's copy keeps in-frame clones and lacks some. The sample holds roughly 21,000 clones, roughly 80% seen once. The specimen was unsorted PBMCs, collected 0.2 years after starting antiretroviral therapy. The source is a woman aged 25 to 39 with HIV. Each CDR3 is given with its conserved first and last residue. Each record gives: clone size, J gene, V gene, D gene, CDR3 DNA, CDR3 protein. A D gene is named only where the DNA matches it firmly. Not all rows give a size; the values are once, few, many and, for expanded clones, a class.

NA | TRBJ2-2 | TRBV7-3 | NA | TGTGCCAGCAGCCCGGTAGGGGCCGAGACCGGGGAGCTGTTTTTT | CASSPVGAETGELFF
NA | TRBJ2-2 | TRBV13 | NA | TGTGCCAGCCAAGAAGGGTCCGGGGAGCTGTTTTTT | CASQEGSGELFF
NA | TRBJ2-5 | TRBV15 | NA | TGTGCCACCAGCAGAGAATATCAAGAGACCCAGTACTTC | CATSREYQETQYF
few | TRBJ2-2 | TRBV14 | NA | TGTGCCAGCAGCCACCCAGGACAGCTCAACACCGGGGAGCTGTTTTTT | CASSHPGQLNTGELFF
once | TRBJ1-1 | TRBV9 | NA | TGTGCCAGCAGCGGGTGGACAGTAGACCACAGGGAAGTAAAAGCTTTCTTT | CASSGWTVDHREVKAFF
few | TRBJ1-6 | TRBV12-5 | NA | TGTGCTAGTGAATCGGGGACGTATAATTCACCCCTCCACTTT | CASESGTYNSPLHF
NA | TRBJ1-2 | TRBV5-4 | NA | TGTGCCAGCAGCCCCCGGGGAGTACAGTCTATGGGCTACACCTTC | CASSPRGVQSMGYTF
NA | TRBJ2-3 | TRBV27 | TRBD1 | TGTGCCAGCCTCCCGACAGGGGGCTTCACAGATACGCAGTATTTT | CASLPTGGFTDTQYF
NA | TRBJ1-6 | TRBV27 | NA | TGTGCCAGCAGCTCAGGGAAATCACCCCTCCACTTT | CASSSGKSPLHF
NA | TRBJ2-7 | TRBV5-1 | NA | TGCGCCAGCAGCTTAGGCACAGGAACGGGCGAGCAGTACTTC | CASSLGTGTGEQYF
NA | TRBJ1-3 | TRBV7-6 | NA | TGTGCCAGCAGCCCCCTGTACCATTCCTTCTCTGGAAACACCATATATTTT | CASSPLYHSFSGNTIYF
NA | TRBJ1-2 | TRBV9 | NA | TGTGCCAGTAGGGCAGGACATATTCTTCGCTATGGCTACACCTTC | CASRAGHILRYGYTF
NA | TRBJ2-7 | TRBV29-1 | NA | TGCAGCGCAAAACCCAGGGCTACTACCTACGAGCAGTACTTC | CSAKPRATTYEQYF
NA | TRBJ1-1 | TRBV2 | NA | TGTGCCAGCAGTGCCTTGTTTGCGGGGCCGAACACTGAAGCTTTCTTT | CASSALFAGPNTEAFF
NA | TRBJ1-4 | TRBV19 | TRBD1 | TGTGCCAGTAGTATAAAGACAGGGGTTAATGAAAAACTGTTTTTT | CASSIKTGVNEKLFF
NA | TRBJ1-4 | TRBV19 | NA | TGTGCCAGTAGTATAGTAGAAGGTTTCGATGAAAAACTGTTTTTT | CASSIVEGFDEKLFF
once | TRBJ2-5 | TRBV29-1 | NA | TGCAGCGTTGGTAGGGGGTTGGCAGAGACCCAGTACTTC | CSVGRGLAETQYF
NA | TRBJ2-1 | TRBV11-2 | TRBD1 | TGTGCCAGCAGCTTCCCCGGGACAGTATACAATGAGCAGTTCTTC | CASSFPGTVYNEQFF
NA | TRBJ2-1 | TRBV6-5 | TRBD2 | TGTGCCAGCAGTAAAACTAGCGCTGACTACAATGAGCAGTTCTTC | CASSKTSADYNEQFF
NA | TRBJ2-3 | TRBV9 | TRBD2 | TGTGCCAGCAGCGTCATCTCGGGGGGGTACACAGATACGCAGTATTTT | CASSVISGGYTDTQYF
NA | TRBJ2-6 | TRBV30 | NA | TGTGTCTGGAGTGTCACTGGGTCTGGGGCCAACGTCCTGACTTTC | CVWSVTGSGANVLTF
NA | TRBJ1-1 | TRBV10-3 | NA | TGTGCCAGCAACCGGGACACCCCGAGCACTGAAGCTTTCTTT | CASNRDTPSTEAFF
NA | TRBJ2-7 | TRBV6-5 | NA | TGTGCCAGCAGCCCCAGGGGGGGGCCCTCCTACGAGCAGTACTTC | CASSPRGGPSYEQYF
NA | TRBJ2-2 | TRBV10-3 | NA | TGTGCCATCAGTGAGTCGAACAGGAACACCGGGGAGCTGTTTTTT | CAISESNRNTGELFF
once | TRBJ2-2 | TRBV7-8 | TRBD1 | TGTGCCAGCAGCTCAAAAACAGGGGGCGTTGGGACCGGGGAGCTGTTTTTT | CASSSKTGGVGTGELFF
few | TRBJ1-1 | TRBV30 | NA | TGTGCCTGGGGAGGGGGTATGAACACTGAAGCTTTCTTT | CAWGGGMNTEAFF
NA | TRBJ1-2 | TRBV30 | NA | TGTGCCTGGAGTGGAGACAGGATCCTCTATGGCTACACCTTC | CAWSGDRILYGYTF
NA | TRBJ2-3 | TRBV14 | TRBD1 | TGTGCCAGCAGCCAGGATTCTCAGGGGGTCATTCGCACAGATACGCAGTATTTT | CASSQDSQGVIRTDTQYF